The rows below give T cell receptor beta chains drawn from one sample of a study of blood T cell repertoires in COVID-19. Only in-frame clones appear in the TCRdb table, and some are missing; sequencing was by immunoSEQ multiplex PCR. The top ten clones hold around 4% of a sample with roughly 100,000 clones, over 75% of them seen once. The sample consisted of peripheral blood. The receptor set was obtained from a man aged 50-59 years with acute or convalescent COVID-19. The CDR3 runs from the conserved cysteine through the conserved F or W. The D gene is left open where the match is weak. Clone size is not always given. Where it is, it says once, few, many or a class for expanded clones.

cdr3_aa cdr3_nt v_call d_call j_call clone_size
CASRGTAHGNEKLFF TGTGCCAGCAGGGGGACAGCTCATGGGAATGAAAAACTGTTTTTT TRBV2 TRBD1 TRBJ1-4 once
CASSYYPTGEAGELFF TGTGCCAGCAGTTACTATCCTACAGGGGAGGCCGGGGAGCTGTTTTTT TRBV6-2/TRBV6-3 NA TRBJ2-2 NA
CASSSEAGGLLGETQYF TGTGCCAGCAGTTCCGAAGCGGGGGGGCTTTTGGGAGAGACCCAGTACTTC TRBV6-2/TRBV6-3 TRBD2 TRBJ2-5 few
CASSSDTIYF TGTGCCAGCAGTTCAGACACCATATATTTT TRBV28 NA TRBJ1-3 NA
CATRINSSPLHF TGTGCCACCAGAATCAACAGCTCACCCCTCCACTTT TRBV5-6 NA TRBJ1-6 NA
CASGPTGRYTEAFF TGTGCTAGTGGTCCGACAGGGAGGTACACTGAAGCTTTCTTT TRBV12-5 TRBD1 TRBJ1-1 NA
CASSQAGSGGLYEQYF TGTGCCAGCAGCCAAGCCGGGTCCGGGGGATTATACGAGCAGTACTTC TRBV14 NA TRBJ2-7 NA
CASSAPGGGNFYGYTF TGTGCCAGCAGCGCCCCGGGGGGGGGAAACTTCTATGGCTACACCTTC TRBV9 NA TRBJ1-2 NA
CASSLSRGPSSTDTQYF TGTGCCAGCAGTTTATCGAGGGGGCCATCTAGCACAGATACGCAGTATTTT TRBV27 TRBD1 TRBJ2-3 NA
CASSDRYNYGYTF TGTGCCAGCAGTGATAGATACAACTATGGCTACACCTTC TRBV6-1 NA TRBJ1-2 NA
CASMEGYNEQFF TGTGCCAGCATGGAGGGTTACAATGAGCAGTTCTTC TRBV11-2 NA TRBJ2-1 once
CASSLGQKGEQYF TGTGCCAGCAGCTTGGGACAGAAGGGCGAGCAGTACTTC TRBV5-4 NA TRBJ2-7 NA
CASSQGGGPEKLFF TGTGCCAGCAGCCAAGGAGGGGGACCCGAAAAACTGTTTTTT TRBV14 NA TRBJ1-4 NA
CASSFRGLVRGNEQFF TGTGCCAGCAGCTTCCGGGGACTAGTTAGGGGAAATGAGCAGTTCTTC TRBV7-2 TRBD2 TRBJ2-1 few
CASRIAGLAGGLSYEQYF TGCGCCAGCAGAATCGCGGGACTAGCGGGAGGACTTTCCTACGAGCAGTACTTC TRBV10-1 TRBD2 TRBJ2-7 NA
CASRPGGYQPQHF TGTGCCAGCAGGCCCGGGGGTTATCAGCCCCAGCATTTT TRBV6-5 NA TRBJ1-5 few
CASSREYSYNEQFF TGTGCCAGCAGCAGGGAGTACTCCTACAATGAGCAGTTCTTC TRBV3-1/TRBV3-2 NA TRBJ2-1 NA
CASSLDPGQGSNEQFF TGTGCCAGCAGCTTAGATCCGGGACAGGGGAGCAATGAGCAGTTCTTC TRBV7-6 TRBD1 TRBJ2-1 NA
CASSHGTGGSEGEKLFF TGTGCCAGCAGCCATGGGACAGGGGGCTCAGAGGGTGAAAAACTGTTTTTT TRBV11-3 TRBD1 TRBJ1-4 NA
CAVSSGGGTYEQYF TGTGCCGTCAGTTCGGGGGGAGGGACCTACGAGCAGTACTTC TRBV19 TRBD2 TRBJ2-7 NA
CATAGTSGGRTDTQYF TGTGCCACCGCCGGGACTAGCGGGGGACGCACAGATACGCAGTATTTT TRBV24-1 TRBD2 TRBJ2-3 NA
CASQSGSNEKLFF TGTGCCAGCCAGTCGGGGTCGAATGAAAAACTGTTTTTT TRBV2 NA TRBJ1-4 NA
CASSQVAWGQVNYGYTF TGTGCCAGCAGCCAAGTAGCGTGGGGACAGGTCAACTATGGCTACACCTTC TRBV3-1/TRBV3-2 TRBD1 TRBJ1-2 once
CASSSGVTDTQYF TGTGCCAGCAGCTCAGGGGTCACAGATACGCAGTATTTT TRBV7-2 NA TRBJ2-3 NA
CASSVTGGELFF TGTGCCAGCAGCGTAACAGGCGGGGAGCTGTTTTTT TRBV9 NA TRBJ2-2 NA
CASSLAASTDEQFF TGCGCCAGCAGCTTGGCCGCTAGTACCGATGAGCAGTTCTTC TRBV5-1 NA TRBJ2-1 NA
CASSEGWARGGSPLHF TGTGCCAGCAGTGAGGGCTGGGCCAGGGGCGGTTCACCCCTCCACTTT TRBV6-1 NA TRBJ1-6 once
CASTQAEYF TGTGCCAGCACTCAGGCTGAGTACTTC TRBV3-1/TRBV3-2 NA TRBJ2-7 NA
CASSQDPTNPSYTF TGCGCCAGCAGCCAAGATCCCACAAACCCATCCTACACCTTC TRBV4-1 NA TRBJ1-2 NA
CASSKTSGSYEQYF TGTGCCAGCAGTAAAACTAGCGGATCCTACGAGCAGTACTTC TRBV6-5 TRBD2 TRBJ2-7 NA
CASSKGAPGELFF TGTGCCAGCAGCAAAGGGGCCCCGGGGGAGCTGTTTTTT TRBV21-1 NA TRBJ2-2 once
CASSRTGWFSGNTIYF TGTGCCAGCAGCCGGACAGGATGGTTCTCTGGAAACACCATATATTTT TRBV28 TRBD1 TRBJ1-3 NA
CASGDKGSDTQYF TGTGCTAGTGGGGACAAGGGTTCAGATACGCAGTATTTT TRBV12-5 NA TRBJ2-3 NA
CASSEDPGGGGEQFF TGTGCCAGCAGTGAAGACCCCGGCGGGGGAGGTGAGCAGTTCTTC TRBV25-1 TRBD2 TRBJ2-1 NA
CASSLTGGTYEQYF TGTGCCAGCAGCTTGACAGGGGGCACGTACGAGCAGTACTTC TRBV7-8 TRBD1 TRBJ2-7 few
CASSHGDPGLAAQYF TGTGCCAGCAGCCACGGGGATCCAGGACTAGCGGCCCAGTACTTC TRBV28 TRBD2 TRBJ2-5 NA
CASSQTHSDSYEQYF TGCGCCAGCAGCCAAACCCACAGTGACAGCTACGAGCAGTACTTC TRBV4-1 NA TRBJ2-7 NA
CASSPGDTGELFF TGTGCCAGCAGCCCCGGGGACACCGGGGAGCTGTTTTTT TRBV7-3 NA TRBJ2-2 NA
CASSLQREGAGELFF TGCGCCAGCAGCTTGCAGCGGGAGGGAGCCGGGGAGCTGTTTTTT TRBV5-1 TRBD2 TRBJ2-2 NA
CASSQDPRGGRATNEKLFF TGTGCCAGCAGCCAAGATCCTCGCGGGGGGCGTGCAACTAATGAAAAACTGTTTTTT TRBV4-2 NA TRBJ1-4 NA
CASSPLATGELFF TGTGCCAGCTCACCACTAGCCACCGGGGAGCTGTTTTTT TRBV18 NA TRBJ2-2 NA
CASSVATGGQKDTGELFF TGTGCCAGCAGCGTAGCTACAGGGGGGCAGAAGGACACCGGGGAGCTGTTTTTT TRBV9 TRBD1 TRBJ2-2 once
CASSLMAGAAQPQHF TGTGCCAGCAGCTTAATGGCAGGGGCAGCTCAGCCCCAGCATTTT TRBV7-3 NA TRBJ1-5 NA
CASSEPGLAGMSGDEQFF TGTGCCAGCAGTGAGCCTGGACTAGCGGGAATGTCGGGGGATGAGCAGTTCTTC TRBV6-1 TRBD2 TRBJ2-1 NA
CASSLDPGQSSGANVLTF TGCGCCAGCAGCTTGGACCCGGGACAGAGCTCTGGGGCCAACGTCCTGACTTTC TRBV5-1 TRBD1 TRBJ2-6 NA
CASSLWREGYNEQFF TGTGCCAGCAGCTTATGGCGGGAGGGTTACAATGAGCAGTTCTTC TRBV7-9 TRBD2 TRBJ2-1 NA
CASSPSGGSYNEQFF TGTGCCAGCTCACCTAGCGGGGGATCCTACAATGAGCAGTTCTTC TRBV18 TRBD2 TRBJ2-1 NA
CASSPGRDTQYF TGTGCCAGCAGCCCAGGCCGGGATACGCAGTATTTT TRBV5-4 NA TRBJ2-3 NA
CASSLFGGPYEQYF TGTGCCAGCAGCTTATTCGGAGGGCCCTACGAGCAGTACTTC TRBV11-3 NA TRBJ2-7 NA
CASTQGVAGYTF TGTGCCAGCACTCAGGGGGTGGCTGGCTACACCTTC TRBV5-4 TRBD1 TRBJ1-2 NA
CASSPYLQGADTQYF TGTGCCAGCTCACCATATCTGCAGGGGGCAGATACGCAGTATTTT TRBV18 TRBD1 TRBJ2-3 NA
CASSLSTGGPEKLFF TGTGCCAGCAGTTTATCAACAGGGGGCCCTGAAAAACTGTTTTTT TRBV27 TRBD1 TRBJ1-4 NA
CASSSITDTQYF TGTGCCAGTAGTTCTATCACAGATACGCAGTATTTT TRBV19 NA TRBJ2-3 once
CASSPGTLSYEQYF TGTGCCAGCTCACCCGGGACACTCTCCTACGAGCAGTACTTC TRBV18 NA TRBJ2-7 NA
CASSLGGGPSIF NA TRBV7-9 NA TRBJ1-5 NA
CASSQEAGGRTYEQYF TGTGCCAGCAGCCAAGAAGCCGGCGGGAGAACCTACGAGCAGTACTTC TRBV14 TRBD2 TRBJ2-7 NA
CASSLYGVWASDGETQYF TGTGCCAGCAGCTTATATGGGGTCTGGGCTAGCGATGGCGAGACCCAGTACTTC TRBV7-6 NA TRBJ2-5 NA
CASSHPGQGSGELFF TGTGCCAGCAGCCACCCCGGGCAGGGATCCGGGGAGCTGTTTTTT TRBV5-4 NA TRBJ2-2 NA
CASSWRGQTEAFF TGTGCCAGTAGTTGGAGGGGGCAGACTGAAGCTTTCTTT TRBV19 TRBD1 TRBJ1-1 few